Shown below are 26 T cell receptor beta chains from a single sample sequenced in a study of neoadjuvant anti-PD-1 for oral cavity cancer. Time point given: after neoadjuvant nivolumab, at surgical resection. Assay: immunoSEQ multiplex PCR; the TCRdb copy retains only in-frame clones and omits some. The sample lists 14,000 or so clones, 75% to 85% occurring once. The input for sequencing was PBMCs, taken after nivolumab (anti-PD-1) treatment. All receptors come from a person aged 40-85 years with oral cavity squamous cell carcinoma.

This clone was detected a few times. The chain joins TRBV5-4 to TRBJ1-6; D is unclear. Trimming left V 4 bases short and J 6 bases short, with 11 bases between. Germline assignment: CDR1 SGHNT and CDR2 YYREEE (reference sequence). The CDR3 length is 14 residues. CDR3 in DNA: TGTGCCAGCAGCCGGGAATTTGGTAATTCACCCCTCCACTTT. Amino acid sequence: CASSREFGNSPLHF.

V and J are TRBV27 and TRBJ2-3; 9 nucleotides agree with TRBD2. CDR1 and CDR2 from the germline V gene are MNHEY and SMNVEV (reference sequence). This CDR3 contains 14 residues. Losses at the gene ends were 5 bases for V and 4 bases for J; bases not matched to a gene: 4. The CDR3 nucleotides read TGTGCCAGCAGTCAGGGACTAGCCTCAGATACGCAGTATTTT. Translating gives CASSQGLASDTQYF.

The genes are TRBV14 and TRBJ2-7; tentatively, D is TRBD2 (6 bases). Germline V gives CDR1 SGHDN, CDR2 FVKESK. Trimming stripped 1 base from V and 0 bases from J, with 7 bases between. CDR3 size: 14 residues. CDR3: CASSQAGGSYEQYF. CDR3 in DNA: TGTGCCAGCAGCCAAGCCGGGGGCTCCTACGAGCAGTACTTC.

The rearrangement joins TRBV27 to TRBJ2-7; D is ambiguous. V lost 3 bases, J lost 3 bases, and 12 bases lay in between. The CDR3 has 14 residues. Per germline, CDR1 MNHEY and CDR2 SMNVEV (reference sequence). The CDR3 spells CASSFSRSIYEQYF. CDR3 nucleotide sequence: TGTGCCAGCAGTTTCTCTAGGTCCATCTACGAGCAGTACTTC.

This clone has only a few counts. The chain couples TRBV7-9 to TRBJ2-1, with TRBD2 identical over 7 bases. V shed 5 bases and J 7 bases; nucleotides not matched to a gene: 11. CDR3 size: 15 residues. Germline loops: CDR1 SEHNR, CDR2 FQNEAQ (reference sequence). CDR3 nucleotides: TGTGCCAGCAGCCCCTTGAGGCGGGGGACGAATGAGCAGTTCTTC. Translating it yields CASSPLRRGTNEQFF.

In nucleotides, the CDR3 is TGTGCCAGCACCCTTGGTCTTGGTGGCTACACCTTC. It codes for CASTLGLGGYTF. The chain uses TRBV28 and TRBJ1-2; D ambiguous. Germline V gives CDR1 MDHEN, CDR2 SYDVKM. The CDR3 is 12 amino acids. V was shortened by 7 bases and J by 7 bases, with 13 bases between the two germline ends.

The chain employs TRBV9 and TRBJ1-2; a weak D match, TRBD1 (6 bases). The CDR3 loop spans 15 amino acids. V gave up 0 bases and J gave up 4 bases, with 13 bases separating them. Germline loops: CDR1 SGDLS, CDR2 YYNGEE. CDR3 bases: TGTGCCAGCAGCGTAGCGTGGACAGCATTCTATGGCTACACCTTC. Residues: CASSVAWTAFYGYTF.

The J gene is TRBJ2-3, the V gene TRBV6-1; 8 bases are a match to TRBD2. This CDR3 has 16 amino acids. The ends lost 4 bases at V and 0 bases at J; junction bases unmatched: 6. The V gene's germline CDR1 is MNHNS and CDR2 SASEGT. The CDR3 nucleotides are TGTGCCAGCAGTGCTTGGGCTAGCGGGAGCACAGATACGCAGTATTTT. This gives the protein CASSAWASGSTDTQYF.

The chain carries TRBV7-8 and TRBJ1-2; TRBD1 matches 8 bases. This CDR3 spans 14 amino acids. The V gene's germline CDR1 is SGHVS and CDR2 FQNEAQ. V was pared by 5 bases and J by 5 bases, with 7 bases of the junction left unmatched. CDR3 DNA: TGTGCCAGCAGCCCCAGGGGGCTTGGGTATGGCTACACCTTC. This codes for CASSPRGLGYGYTF.

This clone appeared a few times. The chain combines TRBV5-5 with TRBJ1-2; 8 nucleotides match TRBD1. This CDR3 region has 14 residues. CDR1 is SGHKS and CDR2 is YYEKEE in the germline V gene (reference sequence). J lost 3 bases, V lost 3 bases, and 4 bases had no gene match. This CDR3 is CASSWQGADYGYTF. The CDR3 nucleotides read TGTGCCAGCAGCTGGCAGGGGGCTGACTATGGCTACACCTTC.

The CDR3: CASTARGAYNEQFF. DNA for the CDR3: TGTGCCAGCACCGCCCGCGGGGCATACAATGAGCAGTTCTTC. The V gene is TRBV5-4, the J gene TRBJ2-1; a possible D gene is TRBD2 (6 bases). This CDR3 contains 14 residues. The germline gives CDR1 SGHNT, CDR2 YYREEE (reference sequence). Trimming stripped 6 bases from V and 4 bases from J, with 14 bases between.

The chain is built from TRBV29-1 and TRBJ2-3, with D tentatively TRBD1 or TRBD2 (5 bases each). This CDR3 is built from 15 residues. The ends were cut back, 4 bases at V and 5 bases at J, with 19 bases in the middle. Germline V gene sequence: CDR1 SQVTM, CDR2 ANQGSEA. The chain's CDR3 is CSVAAGTLERDTQYF. As DNA, the CDR3 is TGCAGCGTTGCCGCAGGGACCCTGGAGCGAGATACGCAGTATTTT.

This rearrangement joins TRBV19 to TRBJ1-2; 7 bases align to TRBD1. Germline V gene lookup returns CDR1 LNHDA and CDR2 SQIVND (reference sequence). J lost 5 bases, V lost 2 bases, and 8 bases had no gene match. The CDR3 covers 15 residues. The DNA of the CDR3 is TGTGCCAGTAGTATATGGAGGGACAGTCCATATGGCTACACCTTC. Amino acid sequence: CASSIWRDSPYGYTF.

This clone has just a few counts. The J gene is TRBJ2-7, the V gene TRBV28; 11 positions agree with TRBD2. Germline CDR1 reads MDHEN; CDR2 reads SYDVKM. CDR3 length: 16 residues. The V gene end was trimmed by 6 bases and the J gene end by 3 bases; junction bases not matched to a gene: 10. The CDR3 DNA reads as TGTGCCAGCAGCCGCCCTACTAGCGGGAGTTTCTACGAGCAGTACTTC. It codes for CASSRPTSGSFYEQYF.

DNA for the CDR3: TGTGCCACCAGCAGGGGACAGTCGCACTCTGGAAACACCATATATTTT. This encodes CATSRGQSHSGNTIYF. The chain combines TRBV15 with TRBJ1-3; 7 bases match TRBD1. V was clipped by 3 bases and J by 0 bases; unmatched bases: 5. Per the germline V gene, CDR1 is LNHNV and CDR2 is YYDKDF (reference sequence). The CDR3 is made up of 16 amino acids.

V usage is TRBV5-8 and J usage is TRBJ2-5, with TRBD1 matching over 11 bases. The CDR3 totals 15 residues. Trimming cost V 3 bases and J 4 bases; bases outside gene matches: 5. Germline V gives CDR1 SGHTS, CDR2 YDEGEE. CDR3 amino acids: CASSSRTGGLETQYF. As DNA, the CDR3 is TGTGCCAGCAGCTCTCGGACAGGGGGCCTAGAGACCCAGTACTTC.

J is TRBJ2-1 and V is TRBV15; TRBD2 aligns across 8 bases. The CDR3 is made up of 16 amino acids. Germline V gene data show CDR1 as LNHNV and CDR2 as YYDKDF (reference sequence). Trimming at V came to 1 base and at J to 4 bases, leaving 6 bases not matched to a gene. The CDR3 DNA reads as TGTGCCACCAGCAGAGTTTTAACGGGAGGGTACAATGAGCAGTTCTTC. Translation: CATSRVLTGGYNEQFF.

The rearrangement links TRBV11-2 to TRBJ2-1; D unclear. The CDR3 runs 11 residues. The germline V gene encodes CDR1 SGHAT and CDR2 FQNNGV. V lost 5 bases and J 12 bases, leaving 11 bases between the germline ends. CDR3 bases: TGTGCCAGCAGCCCTGGACCCCGGCAGTTCTTC. Translating gives CASSPGPRQFF.

The chain recombines TRBV7-2 with TRBJ2-7; D not certain. Germline V gives CDR1 SGHTA, CDR2 FQGNSA. The CDR3 loop spans 14 amino acids. V was trimmed by 2 bases and J by 3 bases, leaving 11 bases between them. The CDR3 here is CASSLNGQIYEQYF. CDR3 nucleotides: TGTGCCAGCAGCTTAAACGGTCAAATCTACGAGCAGTACTTC.

The chain is built from TRBV5-5 and TRBJ1-4, with D perhaps matching TRBD1 (5 bases). The V gene lost 4 bases and the J gene lost 8 bases, with 15 bases spanning the gap. CDR1 and CDR2 from the germline V gene are SGHKS and YYEKEE (reference sequence). The CDR3 consists of 14 residues. The CDR3 DNA reads as TGTGCCAGCAGCCCCCGGGGTCGGGGCGAAAAACTGTTTTTT. Translated: CASSPRGRGEKLFF.

The rearrangement joins TRBV7-8 to TRBJ1-2, with D hard to call. Per the germline V gene, CDR1 is SGHVS and CDR2 is FQNEAQ. The germline V and J ends were trimmed by 1 base and 10 bases, with 13 bases remaining between them. This CDR3 region has 13 residues. The CDR3, as DNA: TGTGCCAGCAGCTTAGGTCGGAGGCCAGACTACACCTTC. Its translation: CASSLGRRPDYTF. Drawing the rest from reference TRBV7-8 and TRBJ1-2, the complete variable domain is GAGVSQSPRYKVAKRGQDVALRCDPISGHVSLFWYQQALGQGPEFLTYFQNEAQLDKSGLPSDRFFAERPEGSVSTLKIQRTQQEDSAVYLCASSLGRRPDYTFGSGTRLTVV.

In its sample, this clone was seen once. This sequence joins TRBV7-6 and TRBJ1-1; D unclear. This CDR3 spans 15 amino acids. The ends were cut back, 1 base at V and 1 base at J, with 10 bases in the middle. Germline V gene data show CDR1 as SGHVS and CDR2 as FNYEAQ. CDR3 sequence (DNA): TGTGCCAGCAGCTTAGATGGAGTTGCGAACACTGAAGCTTTCTTT. This encodes CASSLDGVANTEAFF.

The genes are TRBV6-5 and TRBJ2-3, with D possibly matching TRBD1 (6 bases). The V end was cut by 3 bases, the J end by 3 bases, with 13 bases between. This CDR3 has 15 amino acids. CDR1 is MNHEY, CDR2 SVGAGI, per germline. CDR3 residues: CASSYQGMETDTQYF. For the CDR3, the DNA is TGTGCCAGCAGTTATCAGGGGATGGAGACAGATACGCAGTATTTT.

V usage is TRBV6-6 and J usage is TRBJ2-1, with unresolved D. V was clipped by 7 bases and J by 9 bases, with 16 bases between them. There are 13 residues in the CDR3. Germline lookup yields CDR1 MNHNY and CDR2 SVGAGI (reference sequence). The CDR3 sequence: CASISGVGSEQFF. The CDR3 DNA reads as TGTGCCAGCATTTCTGGGGTGGGATCTGAGCAGTTCTTC.

The chain combines TRBV10-3 with TRBJ1-2, with 8 bases aligning to TRBD1. The CDR3 spans 15 residues. V gave up 7 bases and J gave up 0 bases; unmatched junction bases: 7. Germline-derived CDR1 and CDR2 are ENHRY and SYGVKD. As DNA, the CDR3 is TGTGCCATCACTAGGACAGGGAGAGCTAACTATGGCTACACCTTC. Protein product: CAITRTGRANYGYTF.

V and J are TRBV27 and TRBJ2-1, with 11 bases that match TRBD2. The junction had 8 bases not matched to a gene; V was cut back by 3 bases and J by 4 bases. The CDR3 consists of 17 residues. The germline CDR1 and CDR2 sequences are MNHEY and SMNVEV (reference sequence). The CDR3 region is CASSFRSGRGGYNEQFF. Here the CDR3 DNA reads TGTGCCAGCAGTTTCCGTAGCGGGAGGGGGGGTTACAATGAGCAGTTCTTC.